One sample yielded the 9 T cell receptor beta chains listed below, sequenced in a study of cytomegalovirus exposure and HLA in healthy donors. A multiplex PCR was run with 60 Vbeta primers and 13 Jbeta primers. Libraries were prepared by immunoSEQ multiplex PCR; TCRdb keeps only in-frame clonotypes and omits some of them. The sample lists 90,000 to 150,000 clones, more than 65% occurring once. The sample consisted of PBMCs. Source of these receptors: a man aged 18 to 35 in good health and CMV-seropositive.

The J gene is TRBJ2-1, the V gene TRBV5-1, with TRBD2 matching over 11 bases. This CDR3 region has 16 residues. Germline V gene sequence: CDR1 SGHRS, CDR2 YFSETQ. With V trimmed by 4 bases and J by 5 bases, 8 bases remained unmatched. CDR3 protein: CASSRPGTSGNNEQFF. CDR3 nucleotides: TGCGCCAGCAGCCGGCCCGGGACTAGCGGAAACAATGAGCAGTTCTTC.

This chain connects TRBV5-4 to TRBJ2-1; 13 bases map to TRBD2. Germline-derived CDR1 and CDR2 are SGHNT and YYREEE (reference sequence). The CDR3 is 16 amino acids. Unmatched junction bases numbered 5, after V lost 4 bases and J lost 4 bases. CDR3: CASSLTSGRMYNEQFF. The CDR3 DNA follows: TGTGCCAGCAGCCTGACTAGCGGGAGGATGTACAATGAGCAGTTCTTC. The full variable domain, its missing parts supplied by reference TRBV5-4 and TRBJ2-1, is ETGVTQSPTHLIKTRGQQVTLRCSSQSGHNTVSWYQQALGQGPQFIFQYYREEENGRGNFPPRFSGLQFPNYSSELNVNALELDDSALYLCASSLTSGRMYNEQFFGPGTRLTVL.

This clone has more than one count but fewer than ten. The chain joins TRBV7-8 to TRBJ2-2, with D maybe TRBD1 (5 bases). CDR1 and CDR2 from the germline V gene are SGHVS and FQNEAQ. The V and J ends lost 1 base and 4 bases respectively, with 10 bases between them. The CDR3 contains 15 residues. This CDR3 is CASSLEGSGTGELFF. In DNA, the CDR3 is TGTGCCAGCAGCTTAGAGGGGTCTGGCACCGGGGAGCTGTTTTTT.

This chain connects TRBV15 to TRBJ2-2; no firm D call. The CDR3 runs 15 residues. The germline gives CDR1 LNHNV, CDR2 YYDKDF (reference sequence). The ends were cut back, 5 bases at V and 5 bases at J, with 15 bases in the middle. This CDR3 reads CATSGYSYGTGELFF. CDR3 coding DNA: TGTGCCACCAGCGGTTACTCGTACGGGACCGGGGAGCTGTTTTTT.

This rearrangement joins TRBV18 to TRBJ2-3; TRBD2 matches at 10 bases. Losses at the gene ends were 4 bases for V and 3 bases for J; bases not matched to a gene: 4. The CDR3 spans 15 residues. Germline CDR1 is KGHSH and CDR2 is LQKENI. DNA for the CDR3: TGTGCCAGCTCACTTCTAGCGGGAGTTACAGATACGCAGTATTTT. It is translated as CASSLLAGVTDTQYF.

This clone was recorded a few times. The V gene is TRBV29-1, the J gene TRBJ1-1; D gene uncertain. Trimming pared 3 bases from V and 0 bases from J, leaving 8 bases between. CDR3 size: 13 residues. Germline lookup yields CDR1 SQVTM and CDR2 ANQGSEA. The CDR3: CSVDEQMNTEAFF. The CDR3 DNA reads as TGCAGCGTTGACGAACAGATGAACACTGAAGCTTTCTTT.

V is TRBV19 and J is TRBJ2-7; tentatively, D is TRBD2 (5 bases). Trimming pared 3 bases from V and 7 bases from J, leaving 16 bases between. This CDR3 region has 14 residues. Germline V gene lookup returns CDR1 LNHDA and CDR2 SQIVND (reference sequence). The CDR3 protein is CASSIRTGKREQYF. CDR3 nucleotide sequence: TGTGCCAGTAGTATCCGGACCGGGAAGAGGGAGCAGTACTTC. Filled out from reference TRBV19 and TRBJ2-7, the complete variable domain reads DGGITQSPKYLFRKEGQNVTLSCEQNLNHDAMYWYRQDPGQGLRLIYYSQIVNDFQKGDIAEGYSVSREKKESFPLTVTSAQKNPTAFYLCASSIRTGKREQYFGPGTRLTVT.

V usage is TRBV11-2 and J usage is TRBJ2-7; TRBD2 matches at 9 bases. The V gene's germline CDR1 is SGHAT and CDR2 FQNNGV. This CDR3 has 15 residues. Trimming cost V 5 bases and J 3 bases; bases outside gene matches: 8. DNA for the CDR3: TGTGCCAGCAGCCGCAGCTCTAGCGGGGTCTACGAGCAGTACTTC. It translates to CASSRSSSGVYEQYF.

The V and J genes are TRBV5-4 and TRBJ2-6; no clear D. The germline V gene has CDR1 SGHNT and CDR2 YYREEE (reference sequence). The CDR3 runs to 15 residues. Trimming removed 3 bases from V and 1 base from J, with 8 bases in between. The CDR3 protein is CASSSELSGANVLTF. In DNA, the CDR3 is TGTGCCAGCAGCTCTGAACTATCTGGGGCCAACGTCCTGACTTTC.